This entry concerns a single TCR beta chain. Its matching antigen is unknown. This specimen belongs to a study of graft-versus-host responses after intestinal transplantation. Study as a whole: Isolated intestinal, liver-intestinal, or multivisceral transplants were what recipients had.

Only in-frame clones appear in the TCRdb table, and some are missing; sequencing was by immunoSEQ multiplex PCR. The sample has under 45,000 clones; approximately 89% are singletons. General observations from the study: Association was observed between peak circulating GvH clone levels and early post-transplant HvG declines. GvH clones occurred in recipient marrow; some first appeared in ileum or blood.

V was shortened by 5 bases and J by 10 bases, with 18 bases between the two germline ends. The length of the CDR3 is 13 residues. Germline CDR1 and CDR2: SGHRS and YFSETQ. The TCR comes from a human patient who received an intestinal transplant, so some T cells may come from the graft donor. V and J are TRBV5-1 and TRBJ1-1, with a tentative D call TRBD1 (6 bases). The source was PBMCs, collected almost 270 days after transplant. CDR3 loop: CASRDRPNGGAFF. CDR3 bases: TGCGCCAGCAGAGACAGGCCAAATGGGGGAGCTTTCTTT.